Presented here are 14 T cell receptor beta chains from one specimen sequenced in a study of response to subunit inactivated influenza vaccine. TCRdb redid the calling of the RT-PCR reads with MiXCR, one entry per CDR3 protein. This sample has approximately 500,000 distinct CDR3 sequences; roughly a quarter occur once, and the top ten carry 2.5% to 3.5%. These data are also associated with another study on T cells expressing NK-cell markers. In that study: The authors generated TCR beta cDNA through 5'RACE template switching with UMIs.

The source material was CD4+ T cells sorted from PBMCs, sampled 12 days after vaccination. The receptors were gathered from a man aged 50-60 years who received an inactivated influenza vaccine.

The chain has TRBV7-2 and TRBJ1-2; D is perhaps TRBD1 (6 bases). The CDR3 is 14 residues long. Germline CDR1 is SGHTA and CDR2 is FQGNSA. With 5 bases removed from V and 4 bases from J, the gap between germline ends came to 14 bases. In DNA form, the CDR3 reads TGTGCCAGCAGCCGGGGGGCTGTTGTCTATGGCTACACCTTC. This translates into CASSRGAVVYGYTF.

The V gene is TRBV9, the J gene TRBJ2-7; maybe TRBD1 (6 bases). V dropped 4 bases and J dropped 2 bases, with 13 bases sitting between them. Per the germline V gene, CDR1 is SGDLS and CDR2 is YYNGEE. This CDR3 has 14 amino acids. CDR3 nucleotides: TGTGCCAGCAGCAAAAGACAGGCCGCCTACGAGCAGTACTTC. Translating it yields CASSKRQAAYEQYF.

The V and J genes are TRBV7-9 and TRBJ2-2; perhaps D is TRBD1 or TRBD2 (5 bases each). Germline CDR1 and CDR2: SEHNR and FQNEAQ (reference sequence). V was pared by 6 bases and J by 0 bases, with 17 bases between. This CDR3 region has 17 residues. The CDR3 DNA is TGTGCCAGCAGTCCTAACACGGGACGCTCGAACACCGGGGAGCTGTTTTTT. It is translated as CASSPNTGRSNTGELFF.

This clonotype was found a few times. The V call is TRBV11-2, the J call TRBJ2-1, with 12 bases identical to TRBD2. Losses at the gene ends were 5 bases for V and 5 bases for J; bases not matched to a gene: 13. Germline CDR1 reads SGHAT; CDR2 reads FQNNGV. The CDR3 is made up of 18 amino acids. The CDR3 DNA reads as TGTGCCAGCAGCCTGTATAGACTAGCGGGAGATGAGGACAATGAGCAGTTCTTC. Translating gives CASSLYRLAGDEDNEQFF.

This clonotype was observed many times. CDR3 protein: CSARNSNQPQHF. CDR3 in DNA: TGCAGTGCTAGAAACAGCAATCAGCCCCAGCATTTT. The chain is built from TRBV20-1 and TRBJ1-5; D not resolved. The germline V gene encodes CDR1 DFQATT and CDR2 SNEGSKA (reference sequence). The CDR3 extends over 12 amino acids. V gave up 2 bases and J gave up 1 base, with 3 bases separating them.

The chain is built from TRBV4-3 and TRBJ2-7; D is unresolved. Germline lookup yields CDR1 LGHNA and CDR2 YSLEER. The V gene lost 0 bases and the J gene lost 0 bases, with 9 bases spanning the gap. The CDR3 is made up of 15 amino acids. The CDR3 DNA reads TGCGCCAGCAGCCAAGATTTCGGTACCTCCTACGAGCAGTACTTC. This translates into CASSQDFGTSYEQYF.

This clonotype has just one count. V usage is TRBV5-5 and J usage is TRBJ1-1; the D is unclear. Germline V CDR1 and CDR2: SGHKS, YYEKEE (reference sequence). V was shortened by 2 bases and J by 1 base, with 15 bases between the two germline ends. The CDR3 is 16 amino acids. The CDR3 protein is CASSFNILTANTEAFF. CDR3 DNA sequence: TGTGCCAGCAGCTTTAATATACTAACAGCGAACACTGAAGCTTTCTTT.

This clonotype occurred many times. The chain couples TRBV24-1 to TRBJ1-5; no reliable D call. CDR1 is KGHDR, CDR2 SFDVKD, per germline. V was clipped by 4 bases and J by 2 bases, with 11 bases between them. This CDR3 is 15 amino acids long. CDR3 amino acids: CATSEAGERNQPQHF. CDR3 bases: TGTGCCACCAGTGAGGCCGGGGAGCGCAATCAGCCCCAGCATTTT.

The table lists this clonotype with a few counts. As DNA, the CDR3 is TGTGCCAGCAGCGTGGGACAGGGGTGGGGTGAGCAGTTCTTC. It translates to CASSVGQGWGEQFF. V and J are TRBV7-2 and TRBJ2-1; 10 nucleotides agree with TRBD1. Germline V gives CDR1 SGHTA, CDR2 FQGNSA. CDR3 length equals 14 residues. Trimming took 5 bases from V and 9 from J; bases not matched to a gene: 7.

This clonotype has a handful of counts. The genes are TRBV28 and TRBJ1-5; D uncertain. Germline V gene data show CDR1 as MDHEN and CDR2 as SYDVKM. This CDR3 comprises 13 residues. V was clipped by 4 bases and J by 4 bases, with 8 bases between them. For the CDR3, the DNA is TGTGCCAGCAGTTATCCTAATAATCAGCCCCAGCATTTT. Protein: CASSYPNNQPQHF.

This clonotype was detected once. In DNA form, the CDR3 reads TGCAGTGCTAACCAGGGCCGCTCTGGGGCCAACGTCCTGACTTTC. Its translation: CSANQGRSGANVLTF. The rearrangement uses TRBV20-1 and TRBJ2-6; weak D call: TRBD1 (5 bases). Germline CDR1 and CDR2: DFQATT and SNEGSKA (reference sequence). This CDR3 contains 15 residues. V lost 4 bases to trimming and J lost 0 bases, with 10 bases between them.

The J gene is TRBJ1-2, the V gene TRBV29-1; D might be TRBD1 (5 bases). Germline loops: CDR1 SQVTM, CDR2 ANQGSEA. The CDR3 length is 14 residues. Trimming cost V 7 bases and J 1 base, with 16 bases left between them. CDR3 nucleotide sequence: TGCAGCGCCGGACACCACGACTTTAACTATGGCTACACCTTC. Translating it yields CSAGHHDFNYGYTF.

Ten or more counts support this clonotype. The J gene is TRBJ2-7, the V gene TRBV7-2; 9 positions agree with TRBD2. J gave up 5 bases and V 5 bases, and 7 bases lay outside the gene matches. This CDR3 spans 14 amino acids. The germline V gene encodes CDR1 SGHTA and CDR2 FQGNSA. The CDR3 nucleotides read TGTGCCAGCAGCGCAAGTGGGACTAGCCACGAGCAGTACTTC. Its translation: CASSASGTSHEQYF.

This rearrangement joins TRBV20-1 to TRBJ1-5; D is perhaps TRBD1 (6 bases). From germline, CDR1 is DFQATT and CDR2 SNEGSKA (reference sequence). Between the trimmed V and J ends, which lost 6 bases and 2 bases, there was a span of 20 bases. The CDR3 contains 16 residues. The CDR3 coding sequence is TGCAGTGCGAGTACAGGGCCCTTCGGGGGCAATCAGCCCCAGCATTTT. This codes for CSASTGPFGGNQPQHF.